A single sample gave rise to the 6 T cell receptor beta chains below, sequenced in a study of sequential checkpoint blockade in melanoma. Repertoires were generated with immunoSEQ multiplex PCR, while TCRdb's copy carries only in-frame clones and drops some. The sample holds over 150 clones; 20% to 25% are singletons and the top ten take roughly 21%. The treatment was: randomized to nivolumab then ipilimumab (arm A) or the reverse (arm B). The source material was tumor tissue (inferred from file names), sampled from a patient given nivolumab and ipilimumab in sequence. The receptors originated from a human donor with melanoma.

This clone qualifies as large (0.1 to 1%). In DNA, the CDR3 is TGTGCCAGCAAGGGTAATAGCGGGAGCGGGGAGCTGTTTTTT. This codes for CASKGNSGSGELFF. This chain connects TRBV9 to TRBJ2-2, with 9 positions matching TRBD2. J gave up 7 bases and V 6 bases, and 7 bases lay outside the gene matches. This CDR3 is 14 amino acids long. Germline V gene lookup returns CDR1 SGDLS and CDR2 YYNGEE.

The rearrangement links TRBV19 to TRBJ2-3; 7 positions match TRBD1. The CDR3 contains 13 residues. The V segment lost 5 bases and the J segment 3 bases; nucleotides outside the gene matches: 2. CDR1 is LNHDA, CDR2 SQIVND, per germline (reference sequence). The CDR3 here is CASSSTGTDTQYF. CDR3 DNA sequence: TGTGCCAGTAGTTCGACAGGGACAGATACGCAGTATTTT.

This clone was found a few times. The chain has TRBV30 and TRBJ1-1; D is undetermined. The germline V and J ends were trimmed by 0 bases and 2 bases, with 10 bases remaining between them. The germline V gene encodes CDR1 GTSNPN and CDR2 SVGIG (reference sequence). This CDR3 region has 14 residues. The CDR3 sequence: CAWSVRKENTEAFF. The CDR3 region has the DNA TGTGCCTGGAGTGTACGAAAGGAAAACACTGAAGCTTTCTTT.

This clone is large within its sample. This chain links TRBV11-3 with TRBJ2-1, with 9 bases aligning to TRBD2. The CDR3 is 19 residues long. V lost 2 bases to trimming and J lost 6 bases; unmatched junction nucleotides: 17. Per germline, CDR1 SGHNT and CDR2 YENEEA. CDR3 nucleotide sequence: TGTGCCAGCAGCTTACGATCTCTCTGGACTAGCGACGGCTCCAATGAGCAGTTCTTC. It codes for CASSLRSLWTSDGSNEQFF.

In this sample, this clone is large (0.1 to 1%). The chain uses TRBV11-3 and TRBJ1-1, with a tentative D call TRBD1 (5 bases). Germline assignment: CDR1 SGHNT and CDR2 YENEEA. V shed 5 bases and J shed 2 bases, with 12 bases lying between them. This CDR3 has 14 amino acids. CDR3 amino acids: CASSLQGGNTEAFF. The CDR3 coding sequence is TGTGCCAGCAGCCTTCAGGGTGGCAACACTGAAGCTTTCTTT.

About this clone itself: A read error may account for a junction end that differs from germline. The chain carries TRBV5-1 and TRBJ2-1; D possibly corresponds to TRBD2 (6 bases). Germline V gives CDR1 SGHRS, CDR2 YFSETQ. The CDR3 length is 15 residues. The CDR3 spells CASRAGSYSNNEQFF. The DNA for the CDR3 is TGCGCCAGCAGGGCCGGGAGCTACTCCAACAATGAGCAGTTCTTC.